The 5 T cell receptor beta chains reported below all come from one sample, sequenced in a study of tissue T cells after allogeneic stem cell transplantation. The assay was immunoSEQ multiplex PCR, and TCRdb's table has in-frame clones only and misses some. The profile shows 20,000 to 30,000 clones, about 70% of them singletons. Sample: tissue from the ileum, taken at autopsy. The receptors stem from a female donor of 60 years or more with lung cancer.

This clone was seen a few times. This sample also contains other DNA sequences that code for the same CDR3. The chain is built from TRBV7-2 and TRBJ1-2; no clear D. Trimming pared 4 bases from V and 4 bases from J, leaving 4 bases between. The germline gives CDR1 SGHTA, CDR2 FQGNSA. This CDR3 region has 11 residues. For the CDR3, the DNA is TGTGCCAGCAGCTGGACCTATGGCTACACCTTC. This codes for CASSWTYGYTF.

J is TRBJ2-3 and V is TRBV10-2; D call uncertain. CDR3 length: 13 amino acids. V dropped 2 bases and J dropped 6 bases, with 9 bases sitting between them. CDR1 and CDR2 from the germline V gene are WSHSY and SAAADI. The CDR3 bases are TGCGCCAGCAGTGAGGTGGCACGGGATACGCAGTATTTT. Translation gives CASSEVARDTQYF.

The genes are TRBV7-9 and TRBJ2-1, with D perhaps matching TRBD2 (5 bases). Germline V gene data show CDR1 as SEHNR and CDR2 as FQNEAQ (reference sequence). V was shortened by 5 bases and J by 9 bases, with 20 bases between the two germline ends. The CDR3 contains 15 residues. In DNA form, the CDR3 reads TGTGCCAGCAGCCGCCTCCCTTCCGGGGTCGCTGAGCAGTTCTTC. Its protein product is CASSRLPSGVAEQFF.

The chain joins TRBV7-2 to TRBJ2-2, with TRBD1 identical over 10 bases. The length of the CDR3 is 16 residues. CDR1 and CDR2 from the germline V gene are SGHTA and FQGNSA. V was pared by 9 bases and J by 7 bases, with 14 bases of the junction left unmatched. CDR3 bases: TGTGCCAGTCACCGGGACAGGGGTCTTAAGAGCGGGGAGCTGTTTTTT. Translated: CASHRDRGLKSGELFF.

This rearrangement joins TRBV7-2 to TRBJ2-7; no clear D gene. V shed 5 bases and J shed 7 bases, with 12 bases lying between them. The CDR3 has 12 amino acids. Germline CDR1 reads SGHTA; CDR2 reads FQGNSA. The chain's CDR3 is CASSRLLGEQYF. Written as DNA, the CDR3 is TGTGCCAGCAGCCGACTGCTTGGTGAGCAGTACTTC.